The T cell receptor beta chain under discussion was sequenced for a study of CD8 T cells in Susac syndrome. Germline assignment: CDR1 MNHEY and CDR2 SVGAGI. The CDR3 loop spans 18 amino acids. The germline V and J ends were trimmed by 0 bases and 0 bases, with 12 bases remaining between them. The authors reverse transcribed about 0.5 to 1 ug RNA with random hexamers. TCRdb re-called the immunoSEQ multiplex PCR reads with MiXCR, one entry per CDR3 protein. The table lists some 170,000 distinct CDR3 sequences, around 96% of them singletons. The TCR comes from a human donor in good health. The V call is TRBV6-5, the J call TRBJ2-6, with D perhaps being TRBD1 or TRBD2 (5 bases each). The sequenced sample consisted of CD4+ T cells from PBMCs. CDR3 bases: TGTGCCAGCAGTTACTCGGGACCTTTCAGCTCTGGGGCCAACGTCCTGACTTTC. Protein product: CASSYSGPFSSGANVLTF.